Presented here are 22 T cell receptor beta chains from one specimen sequenced in a study of T cells in Graves' hyperthyroidism and ophthalmopathy. Amplified TCR beta CDR3 regions derived from RNA transcripts. TCR CDR3 underwent first-round RT-PCR with the HTBI primer set. TCRdb re-analysed the multiplex PCR reads in MiXCR, keeping a single row per CDR3 protein. The sample carries about 500,000 distinct CDR3 sequences, 17% recorded once. Sequenced sample: blood. The source of these receptors is a woman between 18 and 29 years old with Graves' ophthalmopathy.

This clonotype occurred many times. V is TRBV20-1 and J is TRBJ1-1; D is unresolved. The germline gives CDR1 DFQATT, CDR2 SNEGSKA (reference sequence). This CDR3 has 14 amino acids. V lost 1 base and J 0 bases, leaving 9 bases between the germline ends. The CDR3 protein is CSARGDGLNTEAFF. Here the CDR3 DNA reads TGCAGTGCTAGAGGAGATGGCTTGAACACTGAAGCTTTCTTT.

Only a few counts were recorded for this clonotype. The V call is TRBV4-3, the J call TRBJ2-7; D is perhaps TRBD2 (5 bases). This CDR3 contains 16 residues. The V and J ends lost 0 bases and 0 bases respectively, with 12 bases between them. Germline V CDR1 and CDR2: LGHNA, YSLEER. The chain's CDR3 is CASSQEVGGSSYEQYF. The CDR3 bases are TGCGCCAGCAGCCAAGAGGTAGGAGGCAGCTCCTACGAGCAGTACTTC.

This clonotype was counted at least ten times. The chain has TRBV28 and TRBJ2-1; TRBD1 agrees at 9 bases. The CDR3 is 17 amino acids. The V gene end was trimmed by 5 bases and the J gene end by 9 bases; junction bases not matched to a gene: 17. CDR1 and CDR2 from the germline V gene are MDHEN and SYDVKM. CDR3 protein: CASSARGQGNTNREQFF. CDR3 DNA sequence: TGTGCCAGCAGTGCCCGAGGACAGGGGAATACTAATCGTGAGCAGTTCTTC.

In this sample, this clonotype turned up many times. The gene calls are TRBV11-1 and TRBJ2-5, with 8 bases aligning to TRBD1. Germline-derived CDR1 and CDR2 are SGHAT and FQDESV (reference sequence). CDR3 length: 14 residues. V lost 5 bases to trimming and J lost 5 bases; unmatched junction nucleotides: 7. The CDR3, as DNA: TGTGCCAGCAGCACATTCCGGGACAGGGAGACCCAGTACTTC. It yields the protein CASSTFRDRETQYF.

The rearrangement uses TRBV25-1 and TRBJ2-7, with D possibly TRBD2 on 5 matching bases. CDR3 length: 13 amino acids. With 4 bases removed from V and 4 bases from J, the gap between germline ends came to 11 bases. The germline CDR1 and CDR2 sequences are MGHDK and SYGVNS. CDR3 amino acids: CASSGRTGYEQYF. In nucleotides, the CDR3 is TGTGCCAGCAGTGGGAGGACGGGATACGAGCAGTACTTC.

The CDR3 nucleotides are TGTGCCAGCAGCTCGGGCTCTGGAAACACCATATATTTT. It specifies CASSSGSGNTIYF. The V gene is TRBV7-3, the J gene TRBJ1-3, with D unresolved. The CDR3 runs 13 residues. Per the germline V gene, CDR1 is SGHTA and CDR2 is FQGTGA. V lost 4 bases, J lost 0 bases, and 4 bases lay in between.

This clonotype appeared many times. The V and J genes are TRBV5-1 and TRBJ2-3; D unresolved. Per germline, CDR1 SGHRS and CDR2 YFSETQ. The CDR3 is 14 amino acids. V gave up 0 bases and J gave up 4 bases, with 9 bases separating them. Written as DNA, the CDR3 is TGCGCCAGCAGCTTGGGTCCTCCTTCAGATACGCAGTATTTT. Translation gives CASSLGPPSDTQYF.

This clonotype was seen repeatedly, ten times or more. The V call is TRBV2, the J call TRBJ2-1, with a weak D call TRBD1 (5 bases). The CDR3 consists of 15 residues. The germline V gene has CDR1 SNHLY and CDR2 FYNNEI. V lost 7 bases to trimming and J lost 0 bases, with 13 bases between them. The CDR3 region is CASKGEQSSYNEQFF. CDR3 DNA: TGTGCCAGCAAAGGGGAACAGAGCTCCTACAATGAGCAGTTCTTC.

This clonotype came up many times. V gene TRBV7-2 combines with J gene TRBJ2-7; the D gene is possibly TRBD2 (5 bases). The germline gives CDR1 SGHTA, CDR2 FQGNSA. The CDR3 has 15 residues. V was trimmed by 0 bases and J by 1 base, leaving 10 bases between them. CDR3 residues: CASSLAGELSYEQYF. The CDR3 DNA is TGTGCCAGCAGCTTAGCGGGAGAGCTATCCTACGAGCAGTACTTC.

A single count supports this clonotype. The V call is TRBV25-1, the J call TRBJ1-2; TRBD1 is a possible D gene (5 bases). Trimming took 6 bases from V and 2 from J, leaving 19 bases between them. The CDR3 runs 16 residues. CDR1 and CDR2 from the germline V gene are MGHDK and SYGVNS. The DNA for the CDR3 is TGTGCCAGCAGAAAAAAGGGGACCCTAGGGAACTATGGCTACACCTTC. Protein sequence: CASRKKGTLGNYGYTF.

This clonotype was observed at least ten times. The V gene is TRBV27, the J gene TRBJ1-2, with a possible D match to TRBD1 (5 bases). The V and J ends lost 3 bases and 4 bases respectively, with 21 bases between them. CDR1 MNHEY and CDR2 SMNVEV come from the germline V gene (reference sequence). This CDR3 region has 17 residues. The CDR3 loop reads CASSLVRAGRSSYGYTF. DNA for the CDR3: TGTGCCAGCAGTTTGGTTCGGGCAGGGAGGTCGAGCTATGGCTACACCTTC.

V is TRBV18 and J is TRBJ2-1; 8 bases map to TRBD1. J lost 7 bases, V lost 3 bases, and 8 bases had no gene match. The CDR3 covers 15 residues. The germline gives CDR1 KGHSH, CDR2 LQKENI. The CDR3 here is CASSPGQGALNEQFF. The CDR3 DNA follows: TGTGCCAGCTCACCCGGGCAGGGGGCTTTGAATGAGCAGTTCTTC.

With respect to this clonotype: One junction end disagrees with the germline gene, perhaps due to a read error. The chain carries TRBV11-2 and TRBJ2-2, with TRBD1 matching over 7 bases. The CDR3 sequence is 15 residues long. In germline, CDR1 is SGHAT, CDR2 FQNNGV. The DNA for the CDR3 is TGTGCCGGCAGGCGGTTAGGGGGCGAGTCCGGGGAGCTGTTTTTT. Protein sequence: CAGRRLGGESGELFF. The whole variable domain, filled in from reference TRBV11-2 and TRBJ2-2, reads EAGVAQSPRYKIIEKRQSVAFWCNPISGHATLYWYQQILGQGPKLLIQFQNNGVVDDSQLPKDRFSAERLKGVDSTLKIQPAKLEDSAVYLCAGRRLGGESGELFFGEGSRLTVL.

This clonotype occurred a few times. This rearrangement joins TRBV2 to TRBJ1-4; TRBD1 is a possible D gene (5 bases). The germline V and J ends were trimmed by 4 bases and 0 bases, with 12 bases remaining between them. CDR1 SNHLY and CDR2 FYNNEI come from the germline V gene. The CDR3 sequence is 16 residues long. The chain's CDR3 is CASSGGPGATNEKLFF. The CDR3 DNA sequence: TGTGCCAGCAGTGGGGGCCCAGGAGCAACTAATGAAAAACTGTTTTTT.

This clonotype was seen ten or more times. The chain has TRBV20-1 and TRBJ1-5; no reliable D call. V lost 0 bases, J lost 3 bases, and 12 bases lay in between. The CDR3 contains 15 residues. CDR1 is DFQATT, CDR2 SNEGSKA, per germline (reference sequence). The CDR3 region is CSARDLRVNNQPQHF. In DNA form, the CDR3 reads TGCAGTGCTAGAGATCTGAGGGTTAACAATCAGCCCCAGCATTTT.

This clonotype was detected ten times or more. The V gene is TRBV10-3, the J gene TRBJ1-2; tentative D call: TRBD1 (5 bases). The CDR3 has 13 residues. V was trimmed by 4 bases and J by 3 bases, leaving 9 bases between them. Germline-derived CDR1 and CDR2 are ENHRY and SYGVKD. The DNA for the CDR3 is TGTGCCATCAGTGTCGGGGGGGACTATGGCTACACCTTC. This encodes CAISVGGDYGYTF.

This clonotype has at least ten counts. The chain couples TRBV12-3 or TRBV12-4 to TRBJ1-1; no reliable D call. CDR3 size: 13 residues. V lost 7 bases and J lost 1, with 10 bases in between. The CDR3 sequence: CASINTANTEAFF. The CDR3 DNA is TGTGCCAGCATCAATACAGCGAACACTGAAGCTTTCTTT.

This clonotype came up many times. The genes are TRBV28 and TRBJ1-2; tentatively, D is TRBD1 (5 bases). Germline V CDR1 and CDR2: MDHEN, SYDVKM. The CDR3 runs to 13 residues. Trimming shortened V by 6 bases and J by 4 bases, and 12 bases separated the two germline ends. CDR3 protein: CASRSSGIYGYTF. CDR3 coding DNA: TGTGCCAGCAGATCTTCAGGGATCTATGGCTACACCTTC.

This sequence joins TRBV5-4 and TRBJ2-7; TRBD2 is a possible D gene (7 bases). The V gene's germline CDR1 is SGHNT and CDR2 YYREEE (reference sequence). The CDR3 has 15 residues. Trimming took 4 bases from V and 2 from J, leaving 16 bases between them. The chain's CDR3 is CASSRGAEIAYEQYF. The CDR3 DNA sequence: TGTGCCAGCAGCCGGGGGGCAGAAATTGCCTACGAGCAGTACTTC. Drawing the rest from reference TRBV5-4 and TRBJ2-7, the complete variable domain is ETGVTQSPTHLIKTRGQQVTLRCSSQSGHNTVSWYQQALGQGPQFIFQYYREEENGRGNFPPRFSGLQFPNYSSELNVNALELDDSALYLCASSRGAEIAYEQYFGPGTRLTVT.

This clonotype was picked up many times. V is TRBV30 and J is TRBJ2-1; no firm D call. Per the germline V gene, CDR1 is GTSNPN and CDR2 is SVGIG (reference sequence). The CDR3 is made up of 11 amino acids. Between the trimmed V and J ends, which lost 2 bases and 3 bases, there was a span of 2 bases. Here the CDR3 DNA reads TGTGCCTGGAGTAACTACAATGAGCAGTTCTTC. Encoded protein: CAWSNYNEQFF.

Comment on this clonotype: The junction departs from the called germline gene at one end, perhaps through a read error. In DNA, the CDR3 is TGTGCCAGCGGCTTGGGGGGACTAGGGCTGGGCACAGATACGCAGTATTTT. As protein: CASGLGGLGLGTDTQYF. The chain combines TRBV5-6 with TRBJ2-3; 8 bases line up with TRBD2. Looked up from germline, CDR1 is SGHDT and CDR2 is YYEEEE. The CDR3 is 17 amino acids.

There are a few counts of this clonotype. V is TRBV20-1 and J is TRBJ1-4; 7 nucleotides match TRBD1. The V and J ends lost 3 bases and 2 bases, in that order; junction bases with no gene match: 6. Germline-derived CDR1 and CDR2 are DFQATT and SNEGSKA (reference sequence). The CDR3 has 15 residues. The CDR3 DNA sequence: TGCAGTGCTAGCAGGGGGGGAAGGACTAATGAAAAACTGTTTTTT. Its translation is CSASRGGRTNEKLFF.